Listed here is a single TCR beta chain. Amplification of TCRalpha and TCRbeta cDNA involved two nested PCRs that ran for roughly 17 and 9 cycles. No DNA is given; TCRdb re-called the 5' RACE reads and lists each CDR3 protein once. This sample's table reports about 160,000 distinct CDR3 sequences. The data were taken from a study of monozygotic twins with inflammatory bowel disease. The blood volume drawn from each donor was more than 2 ml. This CDR3 is built from 11 residues. This TCR came from a human donor with ulcerative colitis or Crohn's disease, or a healthy co-twin of an affected twin (not recorded which). The chain links TRBV12-3 or TRBV12-4 to TRBJ2-4. Sample: blood. This CDR3 reads CAISPQNIQYF.